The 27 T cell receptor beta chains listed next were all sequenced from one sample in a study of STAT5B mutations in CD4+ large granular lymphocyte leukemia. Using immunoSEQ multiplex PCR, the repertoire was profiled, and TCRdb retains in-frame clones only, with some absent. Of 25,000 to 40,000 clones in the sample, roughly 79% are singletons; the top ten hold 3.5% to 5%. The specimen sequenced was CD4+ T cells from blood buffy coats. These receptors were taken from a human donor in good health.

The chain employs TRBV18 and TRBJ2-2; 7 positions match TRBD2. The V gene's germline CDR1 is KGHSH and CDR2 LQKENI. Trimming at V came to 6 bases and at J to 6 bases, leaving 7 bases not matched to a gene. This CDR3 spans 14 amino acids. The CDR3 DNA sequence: TGTGCCAGCTCCGGACTAGATTCGGCCGGGGAGCTGTTTTTT. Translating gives CASSGLDSAGELFF.

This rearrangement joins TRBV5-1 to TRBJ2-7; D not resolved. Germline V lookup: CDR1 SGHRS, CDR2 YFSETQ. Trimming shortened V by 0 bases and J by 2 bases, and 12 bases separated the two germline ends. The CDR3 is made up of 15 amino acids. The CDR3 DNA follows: TGCGCCAGCAGCTTGGGGTTGGCATTTACCTACGAGCAGTACTTC. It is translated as CASSLGLAFTYEQYF.

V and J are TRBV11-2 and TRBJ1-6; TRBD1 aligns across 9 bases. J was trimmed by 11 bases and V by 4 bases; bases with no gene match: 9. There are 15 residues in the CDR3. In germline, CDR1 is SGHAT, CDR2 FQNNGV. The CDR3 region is CASSSLTGGPPPLHF. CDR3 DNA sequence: TGTGCCAGCAGCTCCCTAACAGGGGGCCCACCACCCCTCCACTTT.

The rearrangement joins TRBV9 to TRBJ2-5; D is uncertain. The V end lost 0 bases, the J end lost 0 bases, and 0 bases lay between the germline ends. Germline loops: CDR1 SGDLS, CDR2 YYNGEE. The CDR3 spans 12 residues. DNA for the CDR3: TGTGCCAGCAGCGTAGACCAAGAGACCCAGTACTTC. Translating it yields CASSVDQETQYF.

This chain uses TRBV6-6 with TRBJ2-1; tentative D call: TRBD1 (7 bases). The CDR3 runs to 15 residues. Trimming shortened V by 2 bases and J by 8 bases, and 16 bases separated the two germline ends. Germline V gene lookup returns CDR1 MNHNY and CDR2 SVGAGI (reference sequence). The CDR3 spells CASSYTEGARDEQFF. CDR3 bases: TGTGCCAGCAGTTACACGGAGGGGGCGCGCGATGAGCAGTTCTTC.

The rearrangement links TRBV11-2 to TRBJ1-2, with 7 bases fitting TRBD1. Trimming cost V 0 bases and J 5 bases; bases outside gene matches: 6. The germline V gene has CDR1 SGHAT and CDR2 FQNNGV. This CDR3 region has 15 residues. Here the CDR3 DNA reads TGTGCCAGCAGCTTAGATCAGACAGGGTGGTATGGCTACACCTTC. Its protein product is CASSLDQTGWYGYTF. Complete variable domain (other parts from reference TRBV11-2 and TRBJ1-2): EAGVAQSPRYKIIEKRQSVAFWCNPISGHATLYWYQQILGQGPKLLIQFQNNGVVDDSQLPKDRFSAERLKGVDSTLKIQPAKLEDSAVYLCASSLDQTGWYGYTFGSGTRLTVV.

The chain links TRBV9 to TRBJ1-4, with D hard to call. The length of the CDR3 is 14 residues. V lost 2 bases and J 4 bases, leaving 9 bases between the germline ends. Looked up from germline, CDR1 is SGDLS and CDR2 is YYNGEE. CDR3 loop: CASSVGPNNEKLFF. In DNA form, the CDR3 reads TGTGCCAGCAGCGTCGGGCCAAATAATGAAAAACTGTTTTTT. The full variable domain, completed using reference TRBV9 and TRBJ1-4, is DSGVTQTPKHLITATGQRVTLRCSPRSGDLSVYWYQQSLDQGLQFLIQYYNGEERAKGNILERFSAQQFPDLHSELNLSSLELGDSALYFCASSVGPNNEKLFFGSGTQLSVL.

The CDR3 is CATSRDRVSYNSPLHF. The CDR3 nucleotides read TGTGCCACCAGCAGGGACCGAGTCTCCTATAATTCACCCCTCCACTTT. V usage is TRBV15 and J usage is TRBJ1-6; no clear D. This CDR3 is built from 16 residues. V lost 3 bases and J 0 bases, leaving 9 bases between the germline ends. In germline, CDR1 is LNHNV, CDR2 YYDKDF (reference sequence).

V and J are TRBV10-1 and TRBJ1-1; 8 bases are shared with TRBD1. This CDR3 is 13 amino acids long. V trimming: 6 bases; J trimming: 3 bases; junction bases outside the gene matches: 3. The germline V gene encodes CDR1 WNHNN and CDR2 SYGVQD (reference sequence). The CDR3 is CASRDREYTEAFF. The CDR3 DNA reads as TGCGCCAGCAGGGACAGGGAGTACACTGAAGCTTTCTTT.

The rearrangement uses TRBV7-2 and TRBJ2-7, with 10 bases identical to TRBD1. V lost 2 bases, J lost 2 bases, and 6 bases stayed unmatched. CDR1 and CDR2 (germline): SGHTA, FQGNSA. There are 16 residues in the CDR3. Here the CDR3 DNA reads TGTGCCAGCAGCTTACTAGGACAGGGGGGTCCCTACGAGCAGTACTTC. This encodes CASSLLGQGGPYEQYF.

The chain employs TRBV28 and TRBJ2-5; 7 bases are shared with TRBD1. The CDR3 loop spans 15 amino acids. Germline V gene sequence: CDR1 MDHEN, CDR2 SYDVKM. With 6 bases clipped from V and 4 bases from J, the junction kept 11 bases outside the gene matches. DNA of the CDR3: TGTGCCAGCAGCCTACAGGGGAAGGGGGCAGAGACCCAGTACTTC. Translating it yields CASSLQGKGAETQYF.

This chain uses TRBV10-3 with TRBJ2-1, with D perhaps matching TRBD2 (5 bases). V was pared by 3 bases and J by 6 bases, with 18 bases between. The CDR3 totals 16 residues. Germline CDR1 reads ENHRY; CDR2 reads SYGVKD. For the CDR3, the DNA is TGTGCCATCAGTGAAGGAGCTAGCTTCGTCGGCAATGAGCAGTTCTTC. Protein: CAISEGASFVGNEQFF.

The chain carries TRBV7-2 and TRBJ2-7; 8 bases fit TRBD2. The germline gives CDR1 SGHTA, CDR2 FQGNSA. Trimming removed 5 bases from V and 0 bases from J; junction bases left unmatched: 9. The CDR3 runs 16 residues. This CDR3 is CASSRSGGTPSYEQYF. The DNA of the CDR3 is TGTGCCAGCAGCCGCTCGGGAGGGACCCCCTCCTACGAGCAGTACTTC.

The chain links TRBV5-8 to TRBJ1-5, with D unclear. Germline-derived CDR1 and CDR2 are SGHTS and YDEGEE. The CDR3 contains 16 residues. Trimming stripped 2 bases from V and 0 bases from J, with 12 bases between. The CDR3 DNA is TGTGCCAGCAGCTTACCCCGGGCTTATAGCAATCAGCCCCAGCATTTT. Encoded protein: CASSLPRAYSNQPQHF.

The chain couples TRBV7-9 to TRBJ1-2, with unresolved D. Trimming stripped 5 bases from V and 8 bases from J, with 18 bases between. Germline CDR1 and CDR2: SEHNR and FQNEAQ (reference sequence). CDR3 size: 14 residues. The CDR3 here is CASSPPNEGLGYTF. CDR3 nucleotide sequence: TGTGCCAGCAGCCCCCCCAACGAAGGGCTCGGCTACACCTTC. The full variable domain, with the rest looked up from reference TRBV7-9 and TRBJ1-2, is DTGVSQNPRHKITKRGQNVTFRCDPISEHNRLYWYRQTLGQGPEFLTYFQNEAQLEKSRLLSDRFSAERPKGSFSTLEIQRTEQGDSAMYLCASSPPNEGLGYTFGSGTRLTVV.

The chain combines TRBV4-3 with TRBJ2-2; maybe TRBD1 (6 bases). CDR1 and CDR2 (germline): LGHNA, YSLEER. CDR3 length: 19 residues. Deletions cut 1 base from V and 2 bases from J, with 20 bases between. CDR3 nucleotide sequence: TGCGCCAGCAGCCAAGCTATTAATGGGGGCCACCGTAACACCGGGGAGCTGTTTTTT. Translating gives CASSQAINGGHRNTGELFF.

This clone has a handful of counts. CDR3 loop: CASTGDSPDTQYF. CDR3 DNA: TGTGCCAGCACCGGGGACAGCCCAGATACGCAGTATTTT. This chain joins TRBV2 and TRBJ2-3, with TRBD1 identical over 7 bases. The CDR3 runs to 13 residues. After removal of 7 bases from V and 4 bases from J, the junction contained 5 bases not matched to a gene. Germline lookup yields CDR1 SNHLY and CDR2 FYNNEI.

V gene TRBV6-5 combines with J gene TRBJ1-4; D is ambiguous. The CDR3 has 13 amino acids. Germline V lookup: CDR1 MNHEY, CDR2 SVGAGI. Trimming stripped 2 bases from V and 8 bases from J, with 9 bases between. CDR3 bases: TGTGCCAGCAGTTACATCCAGAACGAAAAACTGTTTTTT. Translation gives CASSYIQNEKLFF.

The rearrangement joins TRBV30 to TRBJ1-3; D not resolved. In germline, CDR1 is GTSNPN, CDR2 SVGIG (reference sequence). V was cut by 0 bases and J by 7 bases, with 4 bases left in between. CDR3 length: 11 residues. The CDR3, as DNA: TGTGCCTGGAGTGTATCGAACACCATATATTTT. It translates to CAWSVSNTIYF.

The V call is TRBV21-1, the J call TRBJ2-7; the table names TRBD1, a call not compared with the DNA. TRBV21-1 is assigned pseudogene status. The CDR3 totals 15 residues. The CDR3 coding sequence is TGTGCCAGCAGCCCCGACAGGGGGTACCCCTACGAGCAGTACTTC. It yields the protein CASSPDRGYPYEQYF.

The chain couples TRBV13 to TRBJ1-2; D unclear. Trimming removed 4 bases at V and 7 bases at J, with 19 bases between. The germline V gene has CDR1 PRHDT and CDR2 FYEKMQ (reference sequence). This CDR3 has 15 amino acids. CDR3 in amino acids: CASSSGRPIITGYTF. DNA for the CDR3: TGTGCCAGCAGCTCGGGCAGGCCAATCATTACTGGCTACACCTTC.

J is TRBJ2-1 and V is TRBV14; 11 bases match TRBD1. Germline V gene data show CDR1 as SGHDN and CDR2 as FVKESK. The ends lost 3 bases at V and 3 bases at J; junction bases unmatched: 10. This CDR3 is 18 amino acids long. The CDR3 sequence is CASSHPRTGQGVYNEQFF. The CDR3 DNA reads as TGTGCCAGCAGCCACCCCAGAACGGGACAGGGGGTCTACAATGAGCAGTTCTTC.

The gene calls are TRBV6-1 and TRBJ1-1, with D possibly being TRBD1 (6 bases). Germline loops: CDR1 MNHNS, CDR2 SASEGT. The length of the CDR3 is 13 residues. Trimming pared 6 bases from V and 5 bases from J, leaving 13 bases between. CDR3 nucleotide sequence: TGTGCCAGCAGCAGGGGATTTGGGACTGAAGCTTTCTTT. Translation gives CASSRGFGTEAFF.

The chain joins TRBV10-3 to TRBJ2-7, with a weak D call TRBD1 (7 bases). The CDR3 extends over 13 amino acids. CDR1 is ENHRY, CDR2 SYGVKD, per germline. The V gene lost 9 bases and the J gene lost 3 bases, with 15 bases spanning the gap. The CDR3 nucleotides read TGTGCCATACGCGGGACAGCCGACTACGAGCAGTACTTC. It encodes CAIRGTADYEQYF.

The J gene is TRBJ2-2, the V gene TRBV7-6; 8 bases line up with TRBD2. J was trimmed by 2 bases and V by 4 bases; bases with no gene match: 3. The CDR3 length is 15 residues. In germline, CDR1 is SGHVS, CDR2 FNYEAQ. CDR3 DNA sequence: TGTGCCAGCAGCTCCGGACTAGCTAACACCGGGGAGCTGTTTTTT. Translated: CASSSGLANTGELFF.

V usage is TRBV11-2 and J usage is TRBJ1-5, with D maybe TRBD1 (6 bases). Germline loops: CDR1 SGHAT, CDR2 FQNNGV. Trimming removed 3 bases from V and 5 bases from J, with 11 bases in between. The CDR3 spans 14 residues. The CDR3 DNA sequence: TGTGCCAGCAGCTTGCGGGGGCCCTATCAGCCCCAGCATTTT. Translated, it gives CASSLRGPYQPQHF.

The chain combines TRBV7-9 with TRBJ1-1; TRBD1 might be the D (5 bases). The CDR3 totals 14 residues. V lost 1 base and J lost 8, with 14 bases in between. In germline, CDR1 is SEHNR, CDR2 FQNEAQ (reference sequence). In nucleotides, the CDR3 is TGTGCCAGCAGCTTAGAATGGCAGGGTAAGGAAGCTTTCTTT. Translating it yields CASSLEWQGKEAFF.